This T cell receptor beta chain was sequenced during a study of regulatory T cells in long-lasting Graves disease. Study-level background: Recently diagnosed Graves' patients had received antithyroid drugs for under 3 months.

Construction of TCR beta libraries relied on iRepertoire HTBI primers and on Arm-PCR targeting CDR3 regions. In TCRdb, the multiplex PCR reads were re-called with MiXCR into one record per CDR3 protein. This table holds some 410,000 distinct CDR3 sequences, roughly 15% found once. Findings of the study overall: Segments TRBV28, TRBJ1-2 and TRBJ2-5 showed preferential usage in persistent disease. Persistent Graves' patients showed reduced TCR diversity versus newly diagnosed patients.

Time point described: newly diagnosed GD, antithyroid drugs for less than 3 months. Preparation of the TCR library used RNA extracted from PBMCs. From germline, CDR1 is SGHAT and CDR2 FQNNGV. The CDR3 is made up of 14 amino acids. With 5 bases removed from V and 0 bases from J, the gap between germline ends came to 9 bases. At least ten counts were recorded for this clonotype. Its antigen is still unknown. The data were also submitted as part of a second study, on T cells in Graves' hyperthyroidism and ophthalmopathy.

The chain recombines TRBV11-2 with TRBJ2-3; D unresolved. The source was peripheral blood mononuclear cells (PBMCs), collected at new diagnosis, from a patient treated with antithyroid drugs. This clonotype was sampled from a woman in her 30s with Graves disease. In DNA form, the CDR3 reads TGTGCCAGCAGCCCCATAATAAGCACAGATACGCAGTATTTT. Translation: CASSPIISTDTQYF. The full variable domain, completed using reference TRBV11-2 and TRBJ2-3, is EAGVAQSPRYKIIEKRQSVAFWCNPISGHATLYWYQQILGQGPKLLIQFQNNGVVDDSQLPKDRFSAERLKGVDSTLKIQPAKLEDSAVYLCASSPIISTDTQYFGPGTRLTVL.